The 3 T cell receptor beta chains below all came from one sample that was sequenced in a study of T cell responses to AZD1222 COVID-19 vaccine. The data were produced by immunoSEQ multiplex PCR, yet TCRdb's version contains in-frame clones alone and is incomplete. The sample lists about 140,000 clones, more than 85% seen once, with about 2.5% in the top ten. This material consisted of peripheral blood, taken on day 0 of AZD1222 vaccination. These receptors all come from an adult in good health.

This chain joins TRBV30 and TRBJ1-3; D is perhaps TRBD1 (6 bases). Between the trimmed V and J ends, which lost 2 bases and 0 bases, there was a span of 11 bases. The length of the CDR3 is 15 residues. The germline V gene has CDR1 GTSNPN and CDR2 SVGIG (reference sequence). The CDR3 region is CAWSFRTASGNTIYF. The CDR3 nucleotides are TGTGCCTGGAGTTTTAGGACAGCCTCTGGAAACACCATATATTTT.

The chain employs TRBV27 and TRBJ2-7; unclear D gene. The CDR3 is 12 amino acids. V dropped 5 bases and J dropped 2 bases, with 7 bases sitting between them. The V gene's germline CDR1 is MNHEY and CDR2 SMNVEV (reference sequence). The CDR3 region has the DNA TGTGCCAGCAGTCCTGGACCCTACGAGCAGTACTTC. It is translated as CASSPGPYEQYF.

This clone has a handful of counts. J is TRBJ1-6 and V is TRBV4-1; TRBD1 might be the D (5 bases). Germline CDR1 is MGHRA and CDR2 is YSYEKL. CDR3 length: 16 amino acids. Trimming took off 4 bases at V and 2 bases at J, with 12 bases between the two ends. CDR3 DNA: TGCGCCAGCAGCCCCGGGGCCCTCCCCTATAATTCACCCCTCCACTTT. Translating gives CASSPGALPYNSPLHF.